This TCR beta chain was profiled in a study of post-analysis software for immune sequencing data (dated by TCRdb to between 2014 and 2017). About the investigation overall: Relapsing-remitting, secondary progressive and progressive-relapsing multiple sclerosis were recorded as disease courses, and subtype annotation was lacking for some patients. Patient repertoires were compared against roughly 11 previously published healthy control repertoires from donors aged roughly 6 to 26 years. A subset of samples was prepared in parallel using single-end sample barcoding, then pooled and co-amplified after Illumina adapter ligation. Points the paper makes about the study in general: Direct clustering with F measure showed strong co-clustering of samples prepared in the same batch, prompting a batch-effect correction. The control group was slightly older than the multiple sclerosis patient group. About 5 TRBV segments, including TRBV5-6, TRBV5-1 and TRBV20-1, were significantly more frequent in patients than controls. Normalized Chao1 diversity was significantly lower in multiple sclerosis patients than controls, suggesting substantial peripheral T-cell clonal expansion.

Receptor amplification or capture employed PCR. TCRdb shows the sequencer as Illumina HiSeq 2500. To reduce PCR and sequencing biases, unique molecular identifiers were built into the TCR beta cDNA libraries. Every 1 to 10 million input T cells yielded approximately 500,000 cDNA molecules, meaning each molecule approximated one T cell. The same protocol used for the earlier healthy control dataset was applied to prepare and sequence the patient libraries. Samples belonging to the same batch were prepared together, multiplexed and sequenced on a shared HiSeq lane. Per the original workflow: Raw barcoded reads were processed with MIGEC, and single-read molecular identifier groups were discarded before consensus assembly and CDR3 extraction. Clonotype tables were post-analysed with VDJtools, normalizing diversity by down-sampling all datasets to the smallest sample size. Repertoire overlap clustering matched CDR3 amino acid but not nucleotide sequences to correct batch-related cross-sample contamination. The public reads were quality trimmed at Q25 with fastp and then assembled into clones with MiXCR by TCRdb, keeping productive beta chains. Entries are consolidated by CDR3 protein sequence, retaining the most common genes and DNA. These V and J calls derive from TCRdb rather than the authors' analysis. For this sample the table gives hundreds of thousands of distinct CDR3 sequences, of which about 53% were detected only once. Approximately 4.2% of the sample is in the top ten clones.

To demonstrate the VDJtools post-analysis software, TCR beta repertoires were profiled from the peripheral blood of 13 young patients with multiple sclerosis. The multiple sclerosis patients were children and adolescents between roughly 6 and 17 years of age. CDR1 and CDR2 are read off the germline V gene as MGHRA and YSYEKL. The CDR3 has 14 amino acids, counting the end cysteine and phenylalanine. Solely the CDR3 DNA is kept, with 42 bases framed from the first base. This clonotype showed up just a few times. Its cognate antigen has yet to be identified. Qualities for individual bases were not recorded, and no much larger clone is one base off.

The V and J segments used are TRBV4-1 and TRBJ2-4; the D gene cannot be resolved reliably. Near its end, the DNA agrees better with TRBJ2-7, so the J call may be wrong. This TCR was recovered from a girl aged 5-17 years with multiple sclerosis. What was sequenced was blood. Read as DNA, the sequence is TGCGCCAGCAGCCAACCCGAGAGTGATTCCGAGCAGTACTTC. Translation gives CASSQPESDSEQYF.